The rows below give T cell receptor beta chains drawn from one sample of a study of shared clonotypes between healthy human individuals. Using immunoSEQ multiplex PCR, the repertoire was profiled, and TCRdb retains in-frame clones only, with some absent. Of about half a million clones listed, roughly 80% are singletons. Sequencing was carried out using PBMCs. The receptors were sampled from a woman aged 35 to 49 in good health. Some clones in this sample may be carry-over from other donors' samples. CDR3s include the opening cysteine and the closing phenylalanine or tryptophan. The D gene is left open where the match is weak. Not all rows give a size; the values are once, few, many and, for expanded clones, a class.

D	J	V	size	DNA	CDR3
NA	TRBJ2-3	TRBV6-6	NA	TGTGCCAGCAGTTGGGCTAGCCCCAAACAGACAGATACGCAGTATTTT	CASSWASPKQTDTQYF
NA	TRBJ1-1	TRBV28	NA	TGTGCCAGCAGTTTACCCCTTCGCGGCACTGAAGCTTTCTTT	CASSLPLRGTEAFF
NA	TRBJ1-4	TRBV27	NA	TGTGCCAGCAGTCGTGGCGGCGTCCGCAGTGAAAAACTGTTTTTT	CASSRGGVRSEKLFF
TRBD1	TRBJ1-2	TRBV5-4	few	TGTGCCAGCAGCCCAGACCGGGACAGGGGCTACACCTTC	CASSPDRDRGYTF
NA	TRBJ2-5	TRBV28	NA	TGTGCCAGCAGTTCAAACAGATATACTCAAGAGACCCAGTACTTC	CASSSNRYTQETQYF
TRBD2	TRBJ2-1	TRBV28	NA	TGTGCCAGCAGTTTTGTGAGGGAGGGACCAGACGAGCAGTTCTTC	CASSFVREGPDEQFF
NA	TRBJ2-2	TRBV19	many	TGTGCCAGCAGACCCCAGAGAGGTGGCAGGGGCACCGGGGAGCTGTTTTTT	CASRPQRGGRGTGELFF
NA	TRBJ2-3	TRBV6-5	once	TGTGCCAGCATTGACGGGAGTGTCGATAGGGAGTATTTT	CASIDGSVDREYF
NA	TRBJ1-5	TRBV5-1	NA	TGCGCCAGCAGCTTGTTTGGGGATAGCAATCAGCCCCAGCATTTT	CASSLFGDSNQPQHF
NA	TRBJ2-2	TRBV7-9	NA	TGTGCCAGCAGCCCCCGAACCCCCTCCCCCGGGGAGCTGTTTTTT	CASSPRTPSPGELFF
TRBD2	TRBJ2-7	TRBV11-1	once	TGTGCCAGCAGCTTACTAGCGGGAGTATCCTACGAGCAGTACTTC	CASSLLAGVSYEQYF
NA	TRBJ2-3	TRBV5-1	once	TGCGCCAGCAGCTTGGCCGGTCGGGCAGATACGCAGTATTTT	CASSLAGRADTQYF
NA	TRBJ2-2	TRBV5-1	NA	TGCGCCAGCAGAACCGGGACTCAGAACACCGGGGAGCTGTTTTTT	CASRTGTQNTGELFF
TRBD1	TRBJ1-5	TRBV19	NA	TGTGCCAGTAGGACCGGGACAGGGATTCAGCCCCAGCATTTT	CASRTGTGIQPQHF
NA	TRBJ1-2	TRBV29-1	NA	TGCAGCGTTGAAGGAGGAGAGACGAACGACTACACCTTC	CSVEGGETNDYTF
NA	TRBJ1-6	TRBV28	NA	TGTGCCAGCAGGGGACCGGGACGGCCCCACGGGGATGCCCTCCACTTT	CASRGPGRPHGDALHF
NA	TRBJ2-7	TRBV5-8	once	TGTGCCAGCACCCTGACCCCCTGGTCCTACGAGCAGTACTTC	CASTLTPWSYEQYF
TRBD1	TRBJ1-5	TRBV27	NA	TGTGCCAGCAGGACAGGGGGGGGTCAGCCCCAGCATTTT	CASRTGGGQPQHF